This TCR beta chain was sequenced in a study of blood T cell repertoires in COVID-19. Overall study: The origin of the acute and convalescent COVID-19 samples was the United States, Italy and Spain. In each case, the material was cDNA or gDNA derived from T cells, B-cell-depleted T cells, or PBMCs.

In the study's own analysis: Amplification with reference gene primers provided the estimates of nucleated cell counts. The table came from immunoSEQ multiplex PCR; TCRdb's copy has only in-frame clones and leaves some out. The DNA gave D and trimming, while V, J and clone size come from that table. The data hold around 170,000 clones, with about 74% observed a single time. In this sample, this clone turned up a few times. Germline CDR1 reads LNHDA; CDR2 reads SQIVND (reference sequence). The CDR3 is 12 residues long. V lost 6 bases and J lost 6, with 9 bases in between. The sample comprised peripheral blood. The rearrangement uses TRBV19 and TRBJ1-5; a possible D gene is TRBD1 (5 bases). This receptor was identified in a woman aged 80 or over with acute or convalescent COVID-19. CDR3 residues: CASRAGIQPQHF. CDR3 nucleotide sequence: TGTGCCAGTAGGGCAGGGATTCAGCCCCAGCATTTT.